This entry describes one TCR beta chain. What it recognizes is unknown. The length of the CDR3 is 15 residues. Trimming removed 1 base at V and 3 bases at J, with 10 bases between. The germline gives CDR1 SGHAT, CDR2 FQNNGV. Assay used: immunoSEQ multiplex PCR; TCRdb lists only in-frame clones, some missing. The table includes roughly 2.2 million clones, 85% to 95% detected once. This specimen belongs to a study of shared clonotypes between healthy human individuals. Whole-study findings and limits: Non-shared clonotypes had lower generation probabilities than clonotypes shared by all four sorted-subset donors.

This TCR came from a man aged 18 to 29 in good health. Some clones in this sample may be carry-over from other donors' samples. Sequenced material: naive CD4+ T cells from PBMCs. The subset is: CD45RA+ positively selected. The V and J genes are TRBV11-2 and TRBJ2-1; D is uncertain. CDR3: CASSLGVSHYNEQFF. In DNA, the CDR3 is TGTGCCAGCAGCTTAGGAGTATCCCACTACAATGAGCAGTTCTTC.